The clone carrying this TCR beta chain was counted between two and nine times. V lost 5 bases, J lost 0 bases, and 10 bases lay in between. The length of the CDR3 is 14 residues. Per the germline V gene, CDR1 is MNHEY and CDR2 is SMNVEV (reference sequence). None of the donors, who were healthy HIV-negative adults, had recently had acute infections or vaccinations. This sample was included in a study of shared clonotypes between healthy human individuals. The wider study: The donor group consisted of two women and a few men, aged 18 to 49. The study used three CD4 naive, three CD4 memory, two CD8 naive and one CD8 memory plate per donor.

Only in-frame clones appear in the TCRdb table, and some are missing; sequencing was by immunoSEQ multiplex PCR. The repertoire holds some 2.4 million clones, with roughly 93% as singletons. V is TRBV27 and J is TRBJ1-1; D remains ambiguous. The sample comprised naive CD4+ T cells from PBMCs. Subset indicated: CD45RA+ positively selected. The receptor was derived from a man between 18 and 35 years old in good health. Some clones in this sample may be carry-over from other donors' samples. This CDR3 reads CASSPARLNTEAFF. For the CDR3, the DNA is TGTGCCAGCAGTCCGGCCCGGTTGAACACTGAAGCTTTCTTT.